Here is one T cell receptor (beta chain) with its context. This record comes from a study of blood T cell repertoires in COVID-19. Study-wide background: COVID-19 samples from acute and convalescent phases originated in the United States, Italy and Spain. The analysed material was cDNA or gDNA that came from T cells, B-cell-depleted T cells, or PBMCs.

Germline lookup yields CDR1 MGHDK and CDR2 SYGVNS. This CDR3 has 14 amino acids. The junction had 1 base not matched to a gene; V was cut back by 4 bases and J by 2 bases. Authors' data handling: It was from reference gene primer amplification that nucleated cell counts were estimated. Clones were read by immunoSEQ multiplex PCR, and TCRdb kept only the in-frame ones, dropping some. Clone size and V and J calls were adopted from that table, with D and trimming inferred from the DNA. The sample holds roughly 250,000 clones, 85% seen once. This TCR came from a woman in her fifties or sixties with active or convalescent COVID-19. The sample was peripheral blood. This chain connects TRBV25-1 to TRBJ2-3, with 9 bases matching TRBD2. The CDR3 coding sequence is TGTGCCAGCAGTGGGGGACTAGCCACAGATACGCAGTATTTT. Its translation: CASSGGLATDTQYF.